These 10 T cell receptor beta chains originate from one sample sequenced in a study of T cells in tuberculosis (dated by TCRdb to the late 2010s). The library was produced with the immunoSEQ multiplex PCR assay. As stored in TCRdb, this immuneACCESS dataset retains in-frame rearrangements with V and J assigned. A fraction of the clones does not appear; measured against another copy, unresolved V genes explain less than half of the discrepancy, and the remainder lacks a known reason. This sample is represented by 25,000 to 35,000 clones; around nine tenths of them were singletons. The ten largest clones add up to 5% to 6.5% of the sample. This sample's time point label indicates: new active TB diagnosis, blood taken before or within 7 days of starting treatment. The sample here was PBMCs, taken at tuberculosis diagnosis. Source of these receptors: an adult with tuberculosis.

The chain links TRBV9 to TRBJ1-3; D perhaps matches TRBD1 (5 bases). The CDR3 contains 14 residues. Per the germline V gene, CDR1 is SGDLS and CDR2 is YYNGEE. Trimming took off 4 bases at V and 7 bases at J, with 15 bases between the two ends. The CDR3 loop is CASSTRQIANTIYF. CDR3 coding DNA: TGTGCCAGCAGCACACGACAGATTGCGAACACCATATATTTT.

CDR3 protein: CASSPRTGYEQYF. The CDR3 nucleotides read TGTGCCAGCAGCCCCCGGACAGGGTACGAGCAGTACTTC. The chain uses TRBV7-2 and TRBJ2-7; TRBD1 aligns across 8 bases. Germline V gene lookup returns CDR1 SGHTA and CDR2 FQGNSA. J gave up 4 bases and V 5 bases, and 4 bases lay outside the gene matches. The CDR3 extends over 13 amino acids.

This chain links TRBV19 with TRBJ1-4; unclear D gene. Germline assignment: CDR1 LNHDA and CDR2 SQIVND (reference sequence). The CDR3 contains 15 residues. The V end was cut by 3 bases, the J end by 8 bases, with 16 bases between. CDR3 nucleotide sequence: TGTGCCAGTAGTATCTCACGGGATCGCGAAGAAAAACTGTTTTTT. Protein sequence: CASSISRDREEKLFF.

A few counts support this clone. The chain carries TRBV28 and TRBJ2-2; 14 bases align to TRBD2. J lost 6 bases, V lost 5 bases, and 8 bases had no gene match. The CDR3 totals 17 residues. Germline CDR1 MDHEN, CDR2 SYDVKM. CDR3: CASSPSGLAGGAGELFF. The DNA for the CDR3 is TGTGCCAGCAGTCCCTCTGGACTAGCGGGAGGTGCCGGGGAGCTGTTTTTT.

The chain couples TRBV19 to TRBJ1-2; possibly TRBD1 for D (6 bases). Germline lookup yields CDR1 LNHDA and CDR2 SQIVND (reference sequence). Between the trimmed V and J ends, which lost 3 bases and 0 bases, there was a span of 11 bases. The CDR3 runs 15 residues. The DNA for the CDR3 is TGTGCCAGTAGTATTGAGACAGGTCCTAACTATGGCTACACCTTC. This codes for CASSIETGPNYGYTF.

This clone was seen a handful of times. The chain recombines TRBV6-5 with TRBJ2-1, with D possibly TRBD2 on 6 matching bases. CDR1 is MNHEY, CDR2 SVGAGI, per germline. This CDR3 is built from 13 residues. V lost 5 bases and J 7 bases, leaving 12 bases between the germline ends. The CDR3 spells CASSRDSLNEQFF. The DNA of the CDR3 is TGTGCCAGCAGTCGGGACTCCTTAAATGAGCAGTTCTTC.

The chain has TRBV5-4 and TRBJ1-2, with 11 positions matching TRBD1. The CDR3 consists of 17 residues. Germline V gives CDR1 SGHNT, CDR2 YYREEE (reference sequence). J was trimmed by 6 bases and V by 0 bases; bases with no gene match: 10. The CDR3 sequence: CASSLGTGGWQEDGYTF. The CDR3 nucleotides read TGTGCCAGCAGCTTGGGGACAGGGGGCTGGCAAGAGGATGGCTACACCTTC.

The V and J genes are TRBV4-3 and TRBJ2-1; 8 bases fit TRBD2. CDR1 is LGHNA and CDR2 is YSLEER in the germline V gene. The CDR3 is 18 residues long. J gave up 1 base and V 4 bases, and 12 bases lay outside the gene matches. CDR3 bases: TGCGCCAGCAGCCGGTACAGTGCGGGAGGAGGGTCCTACAATGAGCAGTTCTTC. This codes for CASSRYSAGGGSYNEQFF.

The chain uses TRBV4-1 and TRBJ2-7, with D possibly TRBD2 on 7 matching bases. This CDR3 has 13 amino acids. CDR1 MGHRA and CDR2 YSYEKL come from the germline V gene. V dropped 5 bases and J dropped 8 bases, with 16 bases sitting between them. CDR3 sequence: CASSGEGGGKQYF. The CDR3 DNA reads TGCGCCAGCAGCGGCGAAGGGGGGGGAAAGCAGTACTTC.

V and J are TRBV7-6 and TRBJ1-2; D gene uncertain. V dropped 5 bases and J dropped 2 bases, with 12 bases sitting between them. The V gene's germline CDR1 is SGHVS and CDR2 FNYEAQ. There are 14 residues in the CDR3. CDR3 amino acids: CASSPTTGNYGYTF. The CDR3 DNA is TGTGCCAGCAGCCCCACGACCGGGAACTATGGCTACACCTTC.